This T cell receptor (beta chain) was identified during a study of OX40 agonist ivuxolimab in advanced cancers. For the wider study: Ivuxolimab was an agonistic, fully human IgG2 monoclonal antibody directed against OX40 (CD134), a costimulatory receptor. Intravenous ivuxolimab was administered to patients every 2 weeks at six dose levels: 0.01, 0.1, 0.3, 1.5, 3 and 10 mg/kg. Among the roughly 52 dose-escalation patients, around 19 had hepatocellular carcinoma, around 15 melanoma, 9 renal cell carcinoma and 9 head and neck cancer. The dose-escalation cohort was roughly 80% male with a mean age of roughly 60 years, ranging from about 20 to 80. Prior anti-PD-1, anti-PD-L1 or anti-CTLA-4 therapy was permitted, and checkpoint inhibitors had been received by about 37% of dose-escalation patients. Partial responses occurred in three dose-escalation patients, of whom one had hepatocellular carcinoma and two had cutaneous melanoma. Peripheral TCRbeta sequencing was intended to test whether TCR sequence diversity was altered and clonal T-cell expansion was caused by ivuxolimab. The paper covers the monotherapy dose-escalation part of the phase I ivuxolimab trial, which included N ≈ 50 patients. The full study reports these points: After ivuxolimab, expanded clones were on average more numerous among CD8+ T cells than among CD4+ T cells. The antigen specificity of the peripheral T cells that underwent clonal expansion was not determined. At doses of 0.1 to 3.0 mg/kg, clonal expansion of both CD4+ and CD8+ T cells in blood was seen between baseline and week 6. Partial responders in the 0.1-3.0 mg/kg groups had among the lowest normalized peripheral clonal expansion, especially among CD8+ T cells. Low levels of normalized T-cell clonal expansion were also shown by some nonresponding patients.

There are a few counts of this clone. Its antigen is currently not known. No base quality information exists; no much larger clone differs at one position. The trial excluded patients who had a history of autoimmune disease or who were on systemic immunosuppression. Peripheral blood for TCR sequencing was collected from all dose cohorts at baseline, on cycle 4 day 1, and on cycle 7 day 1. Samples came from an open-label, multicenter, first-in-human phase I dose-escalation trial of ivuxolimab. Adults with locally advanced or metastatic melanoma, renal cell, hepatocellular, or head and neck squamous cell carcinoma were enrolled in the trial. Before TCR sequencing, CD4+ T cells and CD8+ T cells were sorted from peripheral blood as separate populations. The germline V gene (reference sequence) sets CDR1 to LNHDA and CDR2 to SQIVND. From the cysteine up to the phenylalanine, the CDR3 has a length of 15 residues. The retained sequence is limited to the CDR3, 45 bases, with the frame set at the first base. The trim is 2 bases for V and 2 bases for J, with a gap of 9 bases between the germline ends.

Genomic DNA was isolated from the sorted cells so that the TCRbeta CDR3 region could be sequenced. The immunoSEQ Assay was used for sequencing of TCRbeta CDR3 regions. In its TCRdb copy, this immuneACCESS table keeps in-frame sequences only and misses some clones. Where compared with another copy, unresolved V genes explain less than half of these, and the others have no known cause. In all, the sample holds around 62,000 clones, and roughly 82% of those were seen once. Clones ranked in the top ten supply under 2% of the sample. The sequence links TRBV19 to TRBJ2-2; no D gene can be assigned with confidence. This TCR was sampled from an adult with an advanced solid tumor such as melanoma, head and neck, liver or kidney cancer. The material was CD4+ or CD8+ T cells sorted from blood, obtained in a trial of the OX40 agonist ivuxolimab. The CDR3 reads CASSISTANTGELFF. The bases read TGTGCCAGTAGTATATCTACAGCAAACACCGGGGAGCTGTTTTTT.